One T cell receptor beta chain is described in this entry. Its antigen is as yet unknown. This CDR3 comprises 15 residues. From germline, CDR1 is KGHSH and CDR2 LQKENI. After removal of 4 bases from V and 6 bases from J, the junction contained 7 bases not matched to a gene. From the roughly 120-subject validation cohort, which was separate from the approximately 670-subject first cohort, the donors were drawn. This sample was taken from a study of cytomegalovirus exposure and HLA in healthy donors. Study background: The same platform as the 500 to 700 first-cohort repertoires was used for the 95 to 150 validation repertoires, a later analysis reported. General observations from the study: Over 150 TCR beta chains were listed as cytomegalovirus-associated.

Produced via immunoSEQ multiplex PCR; TCRdb's table is partial and in-frame only. The sample gives around 95,000 clones, around 84% of which show up once; approximately 22% is in the top ten. Material: PBMCs. The clonotype comes from a man younger than 30 in good health and CMV-seropositive. This rearrangement joins TRBV18 to TRBJ1-5, with 9 positions matching TRBD1. CDR3 residues: CASSLTGGAGQPQHF. In DNA form, the CDR3 reads TGTGCCAGCTCACTTACAGGGGGCGCGGGTCAGCCCCAGCATTTT.